These 31 T cell receptor beta chains share one sample of origin, sequenced in a study of blood T cell repertoires in COVID-19. The method was immunoSEQ multiplex PCR; TCRdb's version includes in-frame clones alone and lacks a portion of them. The table records more than 300,000 clones, about 91% of them present only once. The sample taken for sequencing was peripheral blood. The receptors come from a woman in her twenties or thirties with COVID-19, enrolled during active disease.

The chain employs TRBV25-1 and TRBJ2-3; possibly TRBD2 for D (7 bases). This CDR3 has 16 amino acids. CDR1 MGHDK and CDR2 SYGVNS come from the germline V gene. V was cut by 4 bases and J by 3 bases, with 17 bases left in between. CDR3 amino acids: CASSVRGQLRTDTQYF. The CDR3 coding sequence is TGTGCCAGCAGTGTGCGGGGGCAGCTGAGGACAGATACGCAGTATTTT.

The V call is TRBV12-5, the J call TRBJ1-5; 10 nucleotides align to TRBD1. V was pared by 1 base and J by 3 bases, with 6 bases of the junction left unmatched. The germline CDR1 and CDR2 sequences are LGHNT and FRNRAP. CDR3 length: 17 amino acids. The CDR3 region is CASGLARQGAVNQPQHF. The CDR3 DNA sequence: TGTGCTAGTGGTTTGGCCCGACAGGGGGCCGTCAATCAGCCCCAGCATTTT.

V is TRBV5-5 and J is TRBJ2-5; TRBD1 matches 8 bases. CDR1 is SGHKS and CDR2 is YYEKEE in the germline V gene (reference sequence). The CDR3 sequence is 14 residues long. J was trimmed by 2 bases and V by 2 bases; bases with no gene match: 2. CDR3 residues: CASSFRGPQETQYF. The CDR3 coding sequence is TGTGCCAGCAGCTTCAGGGGGCCTCAAGAGACCCAGTACTTC.

The chain uses TRBV28 and TRBJ1-6; the D gene is possibly TRBD1 (6 bases). Per the germline V gene, CDR1 is MDHEN and CDR2 is SYDVKM. The length of the CDR3 is 14 residues. V was shortened by 6 bases and J by 9 bases, with 15 bases between the two germline ends. Here the CDR3 reads CASSYRARSSPLHF. CDR3 bases: TGTGCCAGCAGCTACAGGGCCCGGAGTTCACCCCTCCACTTT.

This chain connects TRBV6-5 to TRBJ1-3, with D maybe TRBD1 (6 bases). The CDR3 covers 15 residues. The V gene's germline CDR1 is MNHEY and CDR2 SVGAGI. Trimming took off 5 bases at V and 0 bases at J, with 11 bases between the two ends. In nucleotides, the CDR3 is TGTGCCAGCAGTCGTACAGGGAGCTCTGGAAACACCATATATTTT. Protein sequence: CASSRTGSSGNTIYF.

The chain uses TRBV29-1 and TRBJ2-4; perhaps TRBD1 as D (6 bases). Per the germline V gene, CDR1 is SQVTM and CDR2 is ANQGSEA. This CDR3 comprises 11 residues. The V end was cut by 6 bases, the J end by 8 bases, with 11 bases between. The CDR3, as DNA: TGCAGCGTGTCCAGGGGTTACATTCAGTACTTC. Its protein is CSVSRGYIQYF.

The J gene is TRBJ1-6, the V gene TRBV5-6, with D maybe TRBD1 (5 bases). V shed 3 bases and J shed 6 bases, with 13 bases lying between them. Germline CDR1 and CDR2: SGHDT and YYEEEE. This CDR3 is 15 amino acids long. The CDR3 reads CASSWGDGSNSPLHF. The DNA of the CDR3 is TGTGCCAGCAGCTGGGGGGACGGGTCTAATTCACCCCTCCACTTT.

Written as DNA, the CDR3 is TGTGCCAGTATACGACAGGGGAGAATGATTGCTGAGACCCAGTACTTC. Protein sequence: CASIRQGRMIAETQYF. The chain carries TRBV19 and TRBJ2-5; TRBD1 matches 8 bases. CDR1 and CDR2 (germline): LNHDA, SQIVND (reference sequence). This CDR3 is 16 amino acids long. Trimming at V came to 7 bases and at J to 5 bases, leaving 15 bases not matched to a gene.

The chain couples TRBV6-6 to TRBJ2-1; 8 bases are shared with TRBD1. Germline CDR1 MNHNY, CDR2 SVGAGI (reference sequence). Losses at the gene ends were 5 bases for V and 2 bases for J; bases not matched to a gene: 5. This CDR3 spans 15 amino acids. The CDR3 coding sequence is TGTGCCAGCAGTCCGCAGGGGGCGGCCTACAATGAGCAGTTCTTC. Translated, it gives CASSPQGAAYNEQFF.

V and J are TRBV2 and TRBJ2-7; 8 positions match TRBD1. Germline trimming cut 7 bases from V and 3 bases from J; bases unmatched to any gene: 5. The CDR3 extends over 13 amino acids. CDR1 is SNHLY, CDR2 FYNNEI, per germline. CDR3 sequence (DNA): TGTGCCAGCAACAGGGGGACAGACTACGAGCAGTACGTC. It translates to CASNRGTDYEQYV.

This clone was found a few times. The chain employs TRBV5-1 and TRBJ1-1; 7 bases match TRBD1. The germline CDR1 and CDR2 sequences are SGHRS and YFSETQ. There are 16 residues in the CDR3. Unmatched junction bases numbered 14, after V lost 4 bases and J lost 5 bases. The CDR3 loop is CASSIQPQGLETEAFF. The DNA of the CDR3 is TGCGCCAGCAGCATCCAGCCACAGGGGCTCGAGACTGAAGCTTTCTTT. The whole variable domain, filled in from reference TRBV5-1 and TRBJ1-1, reads KAGVTQTPRYLIKTRGQQVTLSCSPISGHRSVSWYQQTPGQGLQFLFEYFSETQRNKGNFPGRFSGRQFSNSRSEMNVSTLELGDSALYLCASSIQPQGLETEAFFGQGTRLTVV.

The count of this clone is one. The chain has TRBV2 and TRBJ1-5, with TRBD1 as a possible D gene (5 bases). Germline CDR1 and CDR2: SNHLY and FYNNEI. Trimming stripped 6 bases from V and 3 bases from J, with 6 bases between. The CDR3 has 12 amino acids. CDR3 in amino acids: CASRDINQPQHF. CDR3 DNA sequence: TGTGCCAGCAGGGACATCAATCAGCCCCAGCATTTT. Based on the CDR3 plus reference TRBV2 and TRBJ1-5, the full variable domain is EPEVTQTPSHQVTQMGQEVILRCVPISNHLYFYWYRQILGQKVEFLVSFYNNEISEKSEIFDDQFSVERPDGSNFTLKIRSTKLEDSAMYFCASRDINQPQHFGDGTRLSIL.

The J gene is TRBJ2-1, the V gene TRBV6-5, with D possibly being TRBD1 (6 bases). Trimming left V 6 bases short and J 5 bases short, with 11 bases between. Germline CDR1 and CDR2: MNHEY and SVGAGI. CDR3 length equals 13 residues. CDR3 coding DNA: TGTGCCAGCAGAGAGGACAGTCACAATGAGCAGTTCTTC. Amino acids: CASREDSHNEQFF.

The chain employs TRBV15 and TRBJ2-3, with D perhaps TRBD1 (6 bases). Germline values: CDR1 LNHNV, CDR2 YYDKDF (reference sequence). The CDR3 runs to 15 residues. V was clipped by 0 bases and J by 4 bases, with 11 bases between them. The CDR3 sequence is CATSRDQGTADTQYF. DNA of the CDR3: TGTGCCACCAGCAGAGATCAGGGGACGGCAGATACGCAGTATTTT.

The V call is TRBV5-4, the J call TRBJ1-2; 11 nucleotides match TRBD1. Germline V gene lookup returns CDR1 SGHNT and CDR2 YYREEE (reference sequence). This CDR3 has 15 amino acids. V lost 4 bases to trimming and J lost 3 bases; unmatched junction nucleotides: 5. CDR3 nucleotides: TGTGCCAGCAGCAACCGGGACAGGGGGTACTATGGCTACACCTTC. As protein: CASSNRDRGYYGYTF.

This clone was seen only a few times. The rearrangement uses TRBV7-9 and TRBJ1-2; D might be TRBD1 (6 bases). The V end lost 3 bases, the J end lost 8 bases, and 13 bases lay between the germline ends. This CDR3 region has 13 residues. Germline CDR1 is SEHNR and CDR2 is FQNEAQ (reference sequence). The CDR3 bases are TGTGCCAGCAGCTTTGTGGGGGCGCCCGGCTACACCTTC. This encodes CASSFVGAPGYTF.

The V gene is TRBV10-3, the J gene TRBJ1-5; TRBD1 might be the D (5 bases). The CDR3 extends over 12 amino acids. Per the germline V gene, CDR1 is ENHRY and CDR2 is SYGVKD. The V gene lost 4 bases and the J gene lost 9 bases, with 10 bases spanning the gap. The CDR3 spells CAISGGEGPQHF. The CDR3 DNA sequence: TGTGCCATCAGTGGGGGGGAGGGGCCCCAGCATTTT.

This clone showed up just a few times. The chain has TRBV18 and TRBJ2-3; 8 nucleotides agree with TRBD1. Germline V gene lookup returns CDR1 KGHSH and CDR2 LQKENI. The V and J ends lost 3 bases and 5 bases, in that order; junction bases with no gene match: 7. CDR3 length: 15 amino acids. The CDR3 region has the DNA TGTGCCAGCTCACCGTCAGGGGGCGGATTAGATACGCAGTATTTT. Protein: CASSPSGGGLDTQYF.

This clone occurred a few times. The genes are TRBV4-1 and TRBJ1-1; D is undetermined. This CDR3 has 12 amino acids. V was shortened by 4 bases and J by 11 bases, with 14 bases between the two germline ends. Germline CDR1 reads MGHRA; CDR2 reads YSYEKL. The DNA of the CDR3 is TGCGCCAGCAGCCCCCCATATATGGAGGCTTTCTTT. Its translation is CASSPPYMEAFF.

The chain couples TRBV6-5 to TRBJ1-1; tentative D call: TRBD1 (6 bases). Germline lookup yields CDR1 MNHEY and CDR2 SVGAGI. V shed 0 bases and J shed 1 base, with 9 bases lying between them. The CDR3 has 15 amino acids. CDR3 DNA sequence: TGTGCCAGCAGTTACTCGTCGGGACAGAACACTGAAGCTTTCTTT. This codes for CASSYSSGQNTEAFF.

A remark on this clone: No DNA is shown, since the ends of the CDR3 on it are uncertain; the CDR3 is the one TCRdb lists. The chain uses TRBV29-1 and TRBJ1-1; the table's D gene call, TRBD1, was not cross checked with the DNA. Germline CDR1 reads SQVTM; CDR2 reads ANQGSEA. The CDR3 adds up to 17 amino acids, both ends counted. CDR3 in amino acids: CSVTYTGTGAHFGEAFF.

The chain recombines TRBV2 with TRBJ2-3; 7 bases map to TRBD2. With 6 bases clipped from V and 4 bases from J, the junction kept 16 bases outside the gene matches. The CDR3 is 17 amino acids. Germline V CDR1 and CDR2: SNHLY, FYNNEI. For the CDR3, the DNA is TGTGCCAGCAGCCCCCGGGGGGTAGGTTTGGAGGCAGATACGCAGTATTTT. Its protein is CASSPRGVGLEADTQYF.

This clone has just one count. The chain has TRBV7-2 and TRBJ2-7; 12 nucleotides line up with TRBD2. Trimming took 2 bases from V and 5 from J; bases not matched to a gene: 4. Germline V gives CDR1 SGHTA, CDR2 FQGNSA. CDR3 length: 15 residues. This chain's CDR3 is CASSLSLAGGNEQYF. The DNA for the CDR3 is TGTGCCAGCAGCTTATCCCTAGCGGGGGGGAACGAGCAGTACTTC.

The rearrangement links TRBV4-2 to TRBJ1-6; no clear D. Germline lookup yields CDR1 LGHNA and CDR2 YNFKEQ. V was cut by 3 bases and J by 6 bases, with 9 bases left in between. CDR3 length equals 14 residues. In DNA, the CDR3 is TGTGCCAGCAGCCACGGGTTCGGTAATTCACCCCTCCACTTT. This encodes CASSHGFGNSPLHF.

The chain couples TRBV5-5 to TRBJ2-7; 11 nucleotides line up with TRBD1. CDR1 is SGHKS, CDR2 YYEKEE, per germline (reference sequence). J lost 6 bases, V lost 0 bases, and 2 bases had no gene match. The CDR3 extends over 14 amino acids. This CDR3 is CASSLAGTGGEQYF. The CDR3, as DNA: TGTGCCAGCAGCTTGGCCGGGACAGGGGGCGAGCAGTACTTC.

V and J are TRBV14 and TRBJ1-1; no clear D. The V end was cut by 6 bases, the J end by 0 bases, with 8 bases between. Germline V lookup: CDR1 SGHDN, CDR2 FVKESK. The CDR3 covers 13 residues. This CDR3 reads CASRWAMNTEAFF. The CDR3 region has the DNA TGTGCCAGCAGATGGGCCATGAACACTGAAGCTTTCTTT.

This sequence joins TRBV3-1 (or the pseudogene TRBV3-2) and TRBJ2-2, with D unresolved. Per the germline V gene, CDR1 is LGHDT and CDR2 is YNNKEL (reference sequence). Trimming took 4 bases from V and 6 from J, leaving 6 bases between them. The CDR3 extends over 12 amino acids. CDR3 nucleotide sequence: TGTGCCAGCAGCCTCGGAGCCGGGGAGCTGTTTTTT. It specifies CASSLGAGELFF.

This clone was found once. This chain uses TRBV27 with TRBJ2-1; D may be TRBD2 (6 bases). From germline, CDR1 is MNHEY and CDR2 SMNVEV (reference sequence). The germline V and J ends were trimmed by 6 bases and 6 bases, with 15 bases remaining between them. The CDR3 has 14 amino acids. The CDR3 here is CASSPNLGGNEQFF. CDR3 DNA: TGTGCCAGCAGCCCGAACTTGGGGGGCAATGAGCAGTTCTTC.

The CDR3 here is CASSLRGGEQYV. In nucleotides, the CDR3 is TGTGCCAGCAGCTTAAGGGGAGGCGAGCAGTACGTC. The rearrangement links TRBV11-2 to TRBJ2-7; D perhaps matches TRBD2 (6 bases). The CDR3 length is 12 residues. Germline-derived CDR1 and CDR2 are SGHAT and FQNNGV. Trimming took off 2 bases at V and 6 bases at J, with 8 bases between the two ends.

The chain employs TRBV2 and TRBJ2-5; a possible D gene is TRBD1 (5 bases). CDR1 and CDR2 (germline): SNHLY, FYNNEI. CDR3 length: 13 amino acids. V was clipped by 3 bases and J by 7 bases, with 12 bases between them. As DNA, the CDR3 is TGTGCCAGCAGTGAGCACCCCCAGGGGACCCAGTACTTC. It yields the protein CASSEHPQGTQYF.

This clone has only one observation. The rearrangement links TRBV11-3 to TRBJ2-2, with 8 bases identical to TRBD2. J gave up 7 bases and V 2 bases, and 6 bases lay outside the gene matches. This CDR3 is 15 amino acids long. Germline CDR1 and CDR2: SGHNT and YENEEA. CDR3: CASSLSGGAIGELFF. The CDR3 DNA reads TGTGCCAGCAGCTTAAGCGGGGGCGCTATCGGGGAGCTGTTTTTT.